These 23 T cell receptor beta chains were sequenced from one sample in a study of identifying expanded T cells in peripheral blood. The method was immunoSEQ multiplex PCR; TCRdb's version includes in-frame clones alone and lacks a portion of them. This table has tens of thousands of clones, approximately 89% appearing once. Specimen: blood. All receptors derive from a person aged 18 to 70 in good health.

The chain carries TRBV2 and TRBJ2-2; TRBD1 matches 7 bases. V lost 8 bases, J lost 5 bases, and 8 bases stayed unmatched. Germline CDR1 SNHLY, CDR2 FYNNEI. This CDR3 has 14 residues. The CDR3 here is CASYRDRETGELFF. In nucleotides, the CDR3 is TGTGCCAGCTATCGGGACAGAGAGACCGGGGAGCTGTTTTTT.

V and J are TRBV7-2 and TRBJ2-5, with 7 bases lining up with TRBD2. Germline V gene lookup returns CDR1 SGHTA and CDR2 FQGNSA. This CDR3 contains 13 residues. V lost 4 bases and J lost 5; bases outside the gene matches: 4. CDR3 DNA sequence: TGTGCCAGCAGCTCCGTGCGGGGGGAGACCCAGTACTTC. This codes for CASSSVRGETQYF.

The chain employs TRBV10-3 and TRBJ2-1; tentatively, D is TRBD1 (7 bases). The CDR3 loop spans 15 amino acids. Germline V gene sequence: CDR1 ENHRY, CDR2 SYGVKD. Trimming left V 7 bases short and J 6 bases short, with 19 bases between. CDR3 region: CAIKGSQGEANEQFF. The CDR3 DNA reads as TGTGCCATCAAGGGAAGTCAGGGGGAGGCCAATGAGCAGTTCTTC.

The V call is TRBV29-1, the J call TRBJ2-5, with 8 nucleotides matching TRBD1. The V and J ends lost 7 bases and 4 bases, in that order; junction bases with no gene match: 5. The CDR3 has 12 residues. Germline CDR1 reads SQVTM; CDR2 reads ANQGSEA. CDR3 protein: CSAKTGAETQYF. The CDR3, as DNA: TGCAGCGCAAAGACAGGGGCAGAGACCCAGTACTTC.

The V and J genes are TRBV7-2 and TRBJ2-4; tentatively, D is TRBD2 (5 bases). CDR3 length equals 13 residues. Germline CDR1 reads SGHTA; CDR2 reads FQGNSA. V lost 1 base, J lost 6 bases, and 7 bases lay in between. CDR3 sequence reads: CASSLGTRNIQYF. Written as DNA, the CDR3 is TGTGCCAGCAGCTTAGGGACTCGAAACATTCAGTACTTC.

CDR3 in amino acids: CASSSDQGSGANVLTF. The CDR3 DNA reads TGTGCCAGCAGCTCCGACCAGGGTAGTGGGGCCAACGTCCTGACTTTC. This chain uses TRBV7-9 with TRBJ2-6; the D gene is possibly TRBD1 (5 bases). Trimming cost V 4 bases and J 3 bases, with 13 bases left between them. CDR1 and CDR2 from the germline V gene are SEHNR and FQNEAQ (reference sequence). The CDR3 consists of 16 residues.

In DNA, the CDR3 is TGTGCCAGTAGTATACCAGGACTCCAAGAGACCCAGTACTTC. It yields the protein CASSIPGLQETQYF. V is TRBV19 and J is TRBJ2-5, with D perhaps TRBD2 (5 bases). V gave up 2 bases and J gave up 1 base, with 8 bases separating them. The CDR3 spans 14 residues. From germline, CDR1 is LNHDA and CDR2 SQIVND (reference sequence). Using reference TRBV19 and TRBJ2-5 for the parts outside the CDR3, the full variable domain is DGGITQSPKYLFRKEGQNVTLSCEQNLNHDAMYWYRQDPGQGLRLIYYSQIVNDFQKGDIAEGYSVSREKKESFPLTVTSAQKNPTAFYLCASSIPGLQETQYFGPGTRLLVL.

J is TRBJ2-3 and V is TRBV10-3, with 8 bases aligning to TRBD2. V trimming: 3 bases; J trimming: 4 bases; junction bases outside the gene matches: 9. CDR1 is ENHRY and CDR2 is SYGVKD in the germline V gene. This CDR3 region has 16 residues. The CDR3: CAISERGGSGSDTQYF. In DNA form, the CDR3 reads TGTGCCATCAGTGAACGGGGGGGTAGCGGGTCAGATACGCAGTATTTT.

V gene TRBV6-1 combines with J gene TRBJ2-1; D possibly corresponds to TRBD2 (6 bases). Germline lookup yields CDR1 MNHNS and CDR2 SASEGT. This CDR3 region has 16 residues. Deletions cut 3 bases from V and 2 bases from J, with 14 bases between. CDR3 sequence reads: CASSDRVAAAYNEQFF. The CDR3 DNA is TGTGCCAGCAGTGACCGGGTAGCGGCAGCCTACAATGAGCAGTTCTTC.

The chain uses TRBV28 and TRBJ2-1; 7 nucleotides agree with TRBD2. This CDR3 is built from 18 residues. Germline-derived CDR1 and CDR2 are MDHEN and SYDVKM. Trimming at V came to 5 bases and at J to 4 bases, leaving 17 bases not matched to a gene. The CDR3 sequence: CASSPFSFKGRGYNEQFF. Written as DNA, the CDR3 is TGTGCCAGCAGTCCCTTCTCATTTAAGGGGAGGGGTTACAATGAGCAGTTCTTC.

This clone has a handful of counts. CDR3 nucleotide sequence: TGCAGCGTTGAAGATCTGGACAGGGTGGCCCTCTATGGCTACACCTTC. It specifies CSVEDLDRVALYGYTF. The chain has TRBV29-1 and TRBJ1-2; TRBD1 matches at 8 bases. Germline CDR1 is SQVTM and CDR2 is ANQGSEA. The CDR3 is 16 residues long. V was pared by 0 bases and J by 4 bases, with 10 bases of the junction left unmatched.

The rearrangement uses TRBV10-2 and TRBJ2-5; TRBD2 matches at 7 bases. After removal of 4 bases from V and 1 base from J, the junction contained 6 bases not matched to a gene. There are 15 residues in the CDR3. Per germline, CDR1 WSHSY and CDR2 SAAADI. The CDR3 DNA reads as TGCGCCAGCAGTGGACAGCGGGGCGGCCAAGAGACCCAGTACTTC. Protein: CASSGQRGGQETQYF.

This chain connects TRBV18 to TRBJ1-1, with D unresolved. Looked up from germline, CDR1 is KGHSH and CDR2 is LQKENI. This CDR3 region has 15 residues. V shed 2 bases and J shed 0 bases, with 10 bases lying between them. In nucleotides, the CDR3 is TGTGCCAGCTCACCATCAGGCTCGGTGAACACTGAAGCTTTCTTT. Translating gives CASSPSGSVNTEAFF.

The chain employs TRBV15 and TRBJ2-6, with D possibly being TRBD1 or TRBD2 (5 bases each). V dropped 0 bases and J dropped 15 bases, with 18 bases sitting between them. CDR1 and CDR2 (germline): LNHNV, YYDKDF (reference sequence). The CDR3 totals 15 residues. CDR3 in DNA: TGTGCCACCAGCAGAGATCGGGAAGGGGTAGATTCCCTGACTTTC. Protein: CATSRDREGVDSLTF.

CDR3 amino acids: CASSFSGSSGEQFF. CDR3 sequence (DNA): TGTGCCAGCAGCTTTAGCGGGAGTTCAGGTGAGCAGTTCTTC. The J gene is TRBJ2-1, the V gene TRBV7-3; 9 bases are a match to TRBD2. Germline CDR1 reads SGHTA; CDR2 reads FQGTGA. Unmatched junction bases numbered 6, after V lost 3 bases and J lost 9 bases. The CDR3 totals 14 residues.

The rearrangement joins TRBV29-1 to TRBJ2-1, with D possibly matching TRBD2 (6 bases). Germline-derived CDR1 and CDR2 are SQVTM and ANQGSEA. V gave up 7 bases and J gave up 9 bases, with 22 bases separating them. The CDR3 consists of 14 residues. The CDR3 bases are TGCAGCGGATGGGCCGGGACTGCCGGTGGTGAGCAGTTCTTC. Its protein product is CSGWAGTAGGEQFF.

This sequence joins TRBV19 and TRBJ2-5; D may be TRBD2 (5 bases). The V and J ends lost 6 bases and 5 bases respectively, with 13 bases between them. Germline V lookup: CDR1 LNHDA, CDR2 SQIVND (reference sequence). The CDR3 sequence is 13 residues long. The CDR3 DNA sequence: TGTGCCAGTAGCAATGTCGAGGGTGAGACCCAGTACTTC. It specifies CASSNVEGETQYF.

V gene TRBV5-5 combines with J gene TRBJ1-6, with no clear D. Germline V lookup: CDR1 SGHKS, CDR2 YYEKEE (reference sequence). This CDR3 has 15 residues. V was pared by 2 bases and J by 10 bases, with 16 bases between. The CDR3 DNA reads TGTGCCAGCAGCTTTGGTCCAGGTACGAAATCACCCCTCCACTTT. This sequence encodes CASSFGPGTKSPLHF.

V usage is TRBV4-3 and J usage is TRBJ2-7; D uncertain. CDR1 is LGHNA, CDR2 YSLEER, per germline. V lost 4 bases to trimming and J lost 3 bases, with 16 bases between them. The CDR3 covers 15 residues. The CDR3 here is CASSPGFAPYYEQYF. The CDR3 coding sequence is TGCGCCAGCAGCCCGGGCTTCGCCCCCTACTACGAGCAGTACTTC.

The chain combines TRBV7-9 with TRBJ2-5; D possibly corresponds to TRBD2 (6 bases). Trimming removed 2 bases from V and 1 base from J, with 8 bases in between. Germline V CDR1 and CDR2: SEHNR, FQNEAQ (reference sequence). The CDR3 is made up of 14 amino acids. The CDR3 spells CASSLREVQETQYF. The CDR3 DNA follows: TGTGCCAGCAGCTTAAGGGAGGTCCAAGAGACCCAGTACTTC.

This CDR3 is CASSEGRRVQTPLHF. The CDR3 DNA reads as TGTGCCAGTAGTGAAGGACGGAGGGTCCAGACACCCCTCCACTTT. V usage is TRBV19 and J usage is TRBJ1-6; unclear D gene. The CDR3 is 15 amino acids. Germline CDR1 reads LNHDA; CDR2 reads SQIVND (reference sequence). Trimming took 5 bases from V and 11 from J, leaving 19 bases between them.

The V gene is TRBV18, the J gene TRBJ2-7, with unresolved D. Trimming removed 6 bases from V and 3 bases from J, with 9 bases in between. The CDR3 totals 12 residues. Germline loops: CDR1 KGHSH, CDR2 LQKENI. CDR3 nucleotides: TGTGCCAGCTCCCCCAGCGACTACGAGCAGTACTTC. As protein: CASSPSDYEQYF.

The V and J genes are TRBV11-2 and TRBJ2-7; possibly TRBD2 for D (6 bases). V was shortened by 4 bases and J by 0 bases, with 13 bases between the two germline ends. The V gene's germline CDR1 is SGHAT and CDR2 FQNNGV. This CDR3 is built from 15 residues. The CDR3, as DNA: TGTGCCAGCAGCTCTCGGGCGGGGAGCTCCTACGAGCAGTACTTC. Translated, it gives CASSSRAGSSYEQYF.